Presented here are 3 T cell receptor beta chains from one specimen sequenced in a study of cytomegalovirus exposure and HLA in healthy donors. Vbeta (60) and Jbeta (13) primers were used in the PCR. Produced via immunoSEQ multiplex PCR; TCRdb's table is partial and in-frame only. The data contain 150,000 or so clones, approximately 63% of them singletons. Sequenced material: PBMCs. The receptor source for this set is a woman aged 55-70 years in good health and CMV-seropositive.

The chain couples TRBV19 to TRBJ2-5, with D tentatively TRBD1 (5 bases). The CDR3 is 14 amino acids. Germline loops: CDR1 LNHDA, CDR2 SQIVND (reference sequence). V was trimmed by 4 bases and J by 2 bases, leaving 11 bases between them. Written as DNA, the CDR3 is TGTGCCAGTAGTAACAGGCGTGGACAAGAGACCCAGTACTTC. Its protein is CASSNRRGQETQYF.

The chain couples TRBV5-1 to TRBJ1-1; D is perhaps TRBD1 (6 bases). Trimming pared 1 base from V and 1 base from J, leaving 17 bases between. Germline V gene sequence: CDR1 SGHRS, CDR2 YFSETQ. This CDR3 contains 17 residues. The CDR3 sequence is CASSLRGGTSTNTEAFF. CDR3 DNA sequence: TGCGCCAGCAGCTTGAGGGGGGGAACTTCTACGAACACTGAAGCTTTCTTT. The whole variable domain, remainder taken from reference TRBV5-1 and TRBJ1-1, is KAGVTQTPRYLIKTRGQQVTLSCSPISGHRSVSWYQQTPGQGLQFLFEYFSETQRNKGNFPGRFSGRQFSNSRSEMNVSTLELGDSALYLCASSLRGGTSTNTEAFFGQGTRLTVV.

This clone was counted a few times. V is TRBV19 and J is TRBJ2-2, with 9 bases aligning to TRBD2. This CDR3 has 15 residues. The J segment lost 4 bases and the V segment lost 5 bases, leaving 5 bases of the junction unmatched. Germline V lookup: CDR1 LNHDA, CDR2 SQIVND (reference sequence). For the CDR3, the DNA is TGTGCCAGTAGTCCGGGACTAGCTGGCACCGGGGAGCTGTTTTTT. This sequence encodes CASSPGLAGTGELFF.